This entry lists 25 T cell receptor beta chains sequenced from one sample in a study of blood T cell repertoires in COVID-19. The protocol was immunoSEQ multiplex PCR, while the TCRdb copy is restricted to in-frame clones and leaves out a portion. The profile shows some 260,000 clones, under 90% of them singletons. Source material: peripheral blood. The receptors derive from a woman between 18 and 29 years old with acute or convalescent COVID-19.

The V gene is TRBV29-1, the J gene TRBJ2-1; D possibly corresponds to TRBD1 (6 bases). Trimming removed 4 bases at V and 8 bases at J, with 15 bases between. The CDR3 spans 13 residues. From germline, CDR1 is SQVTM and CDR2 ANQGSEA. Here the CDR3 DNA reads TGCAGCGTTGGGACCGTCAGGGGCGATGAGCAGTTCTTC. It yields the protein CSVGTVRGDEQFF.

This clone was recorded a few times. The rearrangement uses TRBV3-1 (or the pseudogene TRBV3-2) and TRBJ2-1, with 9 bases lining up with TRBD2. The CDR3 runs 19 residues. Unmatched junction bases numbered 16, after V lost 1 base and J lost 6 bases. Germline CDR1 and CDR2: LGHDT and YNNKEL (reference sequence). The CDR3, as DNA: TGTGCCAGCAGCCAAGCCGATAGGGGGCCTAGCGGGGAAATCAATGAGCAGTTCTTC. Its translation is CASSQADRGPSGEINEQFF.

CDR3 in amino acids: CASSLEGTSGTGELFF. CDR3 in DNA: TGTGCCAGCAGCTTAGAGGGGACTAGCGGGACCGGGGAGCTGTTTTTT. The chain carries TRBV7-2 and TRBJ2-2, with 12 positions matching TRBD2. CDR1 and CDR2 from the germline V gene are SGHTA and FQGNSA. CDR3 size: 16 residues. The trim removed 1 base at V and 5 bases at J, leaving 2 bases unmatched.

The rearrangement joins TRBV2 to TRBJ1-4; 9 bases match TRBD1. Germline-derived CDR1 and CDR2 are SNHLY and FYNNEI. The CDR3 loop spans 14 amino acids. V was pared by 7 bases and J by 8 bases, with 8 bases of the junction left unmatched. Here the CDR3 DNA reads TGTGCCAGCATAAGAGGACAGGGGAGGGAAAAACTGTTTTTT. Its translation is CASIRGQGREKLFF.

As DNA, the CDR3 is TGTGCCAGCAGCCAAGAAGGCGGGAGGATGTACGAGCAGTACTTC. Its translation: CASSQEGGRMYEQYF. The chain uses TRBV3-1 (or the pseudogene TRBV3-2) and TRBJ2-7; 8 bases fit TRBD2. Trimming at V came to 0 bases and at J to 4 bases, leaving 5 bases not matched to a gene. This CDR3 region has 15 residues. Germline values: CDR1 LGHDT, CDR2 YNNKEL (reference sequence).

The chain has TRBV19 and TRBJ1-5, with unresolved D. Deletions cut 8 bases from V and 3 bases from J, with 14 bases between. Germline CDR1 LNHDA, CDR2 SQIVND (reference sequence). This CDR3 comprises 14 residues. The DNA for the CDR3 is TGTGCCAGTGGGTTCGCGGGGTTCAATCAGCCCCAGCATTTT. It translates to CASGFAGFNQPQHF.

The V gene is TRBV9, the J gene TRBJ2-1; maybe TRBD2 (8 bases). Germline assignment: CDR1 SGDLS and CDR2 YYNGEE. CDR3 length: 15 residues. Trimming removed 0 bases from V and 8 bases from J, with 15 bases in between. The CDR3 spells CASSVGPGGLDEQFF. In DNA form, the CDR3 reads TGTGCCAGCAGCGTAGGGCCAGGGGGACTAGATGAGCAGTTCTTC. Combining the CDR3 with reference TRBV9 and TRBJ2-1 gives the whole variable domain DSGVTQTPKHLITATGQRVTLRCSPRSGDLSVYWYQQSLDQGLQFLIQYYNGEERAKGNILERFSAQQFPDLHSELNLSSLELGDSALYFCASSVGPGGLDEQFFGPGTRLTVL.

This chain links TRBV4-3 with TRBJ1-1, with D possibly TRBD1 on 6 matching bases. Trimming left V 2 bases short and J 1 base short, with 17 bases between. This CDR3 is built from 17 residues. Germline CDR1 is LGHNA and CDR2 is YSLEER. The CDR3: CASSQIYIGQTNTEAFF. The CDR3 DNA reads as TGCGCCAGCAGCCAAATCTATATTGGACAGACGAACACTGAAGCTTTCTTT.

J is TRBJ1-2 and V is TRBV25-1, with 7 bases identical to TRBD1. V lost 4 bases and J lost 4; bases outside the gene matches: 12. CDR3 length: 16 residues. The germline V gene encodes CDR1 MGHDK and CDR2 SYGVNS. CDR3 protein: CASSAGTDYILYGYTF. DNA for the CDR3: TGTGCCAGCAGTGCCGGGACAGATTACATCCTCTATGGCTACACCTTC.

The sample holds one count of this clone. The chain's CDR3 is CASSARTGNYGYTF. As DNA, the CDR3 is TGTGCCAGCAGTGCCCGGACAGGAAACTATGGCTACACCTTC. The V gene is TRBV27, the J gene TRBJ1-2; TRBD1 matches at 7 bases. CDR1 is MNHEY and CDR2 is SMNVEV in the germline V gene (reference sequence). V lost 5 bases and J lost 2; bases outside the gene matches: 5. The CDR3 covers 14 residues.

The chain recombines TRBV12-3 or TRBV12-4 with TRBJ1-2; D is uncertain. The V gene lost 2 bases and the J gene lost 4 bases, with 8 bases spanning the gap. The CDR3 has 13 residues. The CDR3 DNA reads as TGTGCCAGCAGTTTATTGGCATCCTATGGCTACACCTTC. Protein sequence: CASSLLASYGYTF.

The V and J genes are TRBV27 and TRBJ1-3; a weak D match, TRBD1 (5 bases). V was clipped by 6 bases and J by 0 bases, with 15 bases between them. The CDR3 loop spans 16 amino acids. The germline gives CDR1 MNHEY, CDR2 SMNVEV (reference sequence). In DNA, the CDR3 is TGTGCCAGCAGGTCGTTGGGGCGGAGCTCTGGAAACACCATATATTTT. Its protein is CASRSLGRSSGNTIYF.

V usage is TRBV27 and J usage is TRBJ1-2; 9 positions match TRBD1. Germline V gene sequence: CDR1 MNHEY, CDR2 SMNVEV (reference sequence). The J segment lost 6 bases and the V segment lost 0 bases, leaving 17 bases of the junction unmatched. The CDR3 runs 19 residues. In DNA form, the CDR3 reads TGTGCCAGCAGTTTATCGAGGTCCGGGACAGGGTCGTTGTCGAATGGCTACACCTTC. Translated: CASSLSRSGTGSLSNGYTF.

The CDR3 nucleotides read TGTGCCAGCAGCTTAGAGTCCGGGGGAACTGGAAACACCATATATTTT. This gives the protein CASSLESGGTGNTIYF. The rearrangement joins TRBV7-9 to TRBJ1-3; D is perhaps TRBD1 (5 bases). Germline-derived CDR1 and CDR2 are SEHNR and FQNEAQ (reference sequence). Trimming stripped 1 base from V and 2 bases from J, with 12 bases between. This CDR3 spans 16 amino acids.

This clone has only a few counts. Other DNA sequences in this specimen translate into the identical CDR3. The rearrangement links TRBV4-1 to TRBJ1-2, with no clear D. Per germline, CDR1 MGHRA and CDR2 YSYEKL. Between the trimmed V and J ends, which lost 0 bases and 4 bases, there was a span of 6 bases. The CDR3 has 13 amino acids. CDR3 DNA sequence: TGCGCCAGCAGCCAAGATAGAGGCTATGGCTACACCTTC. Protein sequence: CASSQDRGYGYTF.

The chain employs TRBV6-5 and TRBJ2-5; TRBD1 matches at 7 bases. The CDR3 runs 14 residues. Germline V gene sequence: CDR1 MNHEY, CDR2 SVGAGI. The ends lost 6 bases at V and 3 bases at J; junction bases unmatched: 7. The CDR3 sequence: CASRRGTAKETQYF. The CDR3 nucleotides are TGTGCCAGCAGGCGAGGGACAGCAAAAGAGACCCAGTACTTC.

The V gene is TRBV27, the J gene TRBJ2-7; D may be TRBD2 (6 bases). The CDR3 covers 14 residues. V lost 6 bases to trimming and J lost 5 bases, with 17 bases between them. Per the germline V gene, CDR1 is MNHEY and CDR2 is SMNVEV (reference sequence). DNA for the CDR3: TGTGCCAGCAGAAACCGGGACTTTAAGGACGAGCAGTACTTC. This translates into CASRNRDFKDEQYF.

This clone turned up a few times. This CDR3 is CASSPWGAYEQYF. The CDR3 DNA sequence: TGTGCCAGCTCACCGTGGGGAGCCTACGAGCAGTACTTC. This sequence joins TRBV18 and TRBJ2-7, with D possibly being TRBD2 (5 bases). CDR1 and CDR2 from the germline V gene are KGHSH and LQKENI. Trimming removed 3 bases at V and 2 bases at J, with 8 bases between. The CDR3 length is 13 residues.

The chain is built from TRBV28 and TRBJ2-5, with a weak D call TRBD2 (5 bases). V lost 6 bases and J lost 9, with 17 bases in between. Germline V gene sequence: CDR1 MDHEN, CDR2 SYDVKM. The CDR3 length is 13 residues. CDR3 in amino acids: CASRTGSPTAQYF. In DNA, the CDR3 is TGTGCCAGCAGGACGGGAAGCCCTACGGCCCAGTACTTC.

This clone was recorded only once. This chain uses TRBV9 with TRBJ2-5; TRBD2 agrees at 10 bases. V trimming: 3 bases; J trimming: 2 bases; junction bases outside the gene matches: 4. The CDR3 has 15 amino acids. Germline V gene data show CDR1 as SGDLS and CDR2 as YYNGEE. For the CDR3, the DNA is TGTGCCAGCAGCGCGAGACTAGCGGGTCAAGAGACCCAGTACTTC. This translates into CASSARLAGQETQYF.

The chain couples TRBV7-2 to TRBJ1-6, with TRBD1 matching 8 bases. V lost 5 bases and J lost 3; bases outside the gene matches: 12. CDR3 length: 18 amino acids. Germline-derived CDR1 and CDR2 are SGHTA and FQGNSA. CDR3 protein: CASSERTGISGYNSPLHF. The CDR3 nucleotides read TGTGCCAGCAGCGAAAGGACAGGGATATCTGGCTATAATTCACCCCTCCACTTT.

This sequence joins TRBV10-3 and TRBJ2-7, with TRBD1 matching 7 bases. The CDR3 contains 13 residues. Trimming removed 6 bases from V and 5 bases from J; junction bases left unmatched: 7. Germline assignment: CDR1 ENHRY and CDR2 SYGVKD. CDR3 sequence reads: CAISRDSGDEQYF. In DNA form, the CDR3 reads TGTGCCATCAGCCGGGACAGCGGCGACGAGCAGTACTTC.

The gene calls are TRBV23-1 and TRBJ2-5; tentative D call: TRBD1 (6 bases). TRBV23-1 is sorted into the ORF group, with uncertain function. The CDR3 runs to 17 residues. Trimming took 2 bases from V and 0 from J, leaving 16 bases between them. CDR3 nucleotides: TGCGCCAGCAGTCAAACCCCGGGACACGGCTACCAAGAGACCCAGTACTTC. Translated: CASSQTPGHGYQETQYF.

The chain has TRBV9 and TRBJ1-1, with D perhaps matching TRBD1 (5 bases). V was cut by 0 bases and J by 0 bases, with 9 bases left in between. The CDR3 is 15 amino acids. The germline V gene encodes CDR1 SGDLS and CDR2 YYNGEE. The chain's CDR3 is CASSVVSGLNTEAFF. Here the CDR3 DNA reads TGTGCCAGCAGCGTAGTCTCAGGGTTGAACACTGAAGCTTTCTTT.

V gene TRBV28 combines with J gene TRBJ1-2; maybe TRBD1 (6 bases). The CDR3 totals 15 residues. CDR1 and CDR2 from the germline V gene are MDHEN and SYDVKM. Trimming shortened V by 6 bases and J by 1 base, and 15 bases separated the two germline ends. In nucleotides, the CDR3 is TGTGCCAGCAGCCAAGGACAGCTACTTAACTATGGCTACACCTTC. As protein: CASSQGQLLNYGYTF.